These 18 T cell receptor beta chains were all obtained from the same sample, sequenced in a study of blood T cell repertoires in COVID-19. The method was immunoSEQ multiplex PCR; TCRdb's version includes in-frame clones alone and lacks a portion of them. Of around 20,000 clones detected, about 90% appear once; the ten largest clones hold over 7%. Source material: peripheral blood. These receptors were taken from a human donor with active COVID-19. The donor label of this sample is uncertain.

The chain carries TRBV18 and TRBJ1-3; perhaps TRBD1 as D (5 bases). The V end lost 0 bases, the J end lost 2 bases, and 11 bases lay between the germline ends. This CDR3 is built from 16 residues. Germline CDR1 KGHSH, CDR2 LQKENI. The chain's CDR3 is CASSPPPGRAGNTIYF. The CDR3 nucleotides are TGTGCCAGCTCACCACCTCCTGGCAGGGCTGGAAACACCATATATTTT. Together with reference TRBV18 and TRBJ1-3, the CDR3 gives the full variable domain: NAGVMQNPRHLVRRRGQEARLRCSPMKGHSHVYWYRQLPEEGLKFMVYLQKENIIDESGMPKERFSAEFPKEGPSILRIQQVVRGDSAAYFCASSPPPGRAGNTIYFGEGSWLTVV.

The chain carries TRBV3-1 (or the pseudogene TRBV3-2) and TRBJ2-7; 10 nucleotides align to TRBD2. The CDR3 totals 15 residues. Germline CDR1 is LGHDT and CDR2 is YNNKEL (reference sequence). The trim removed 1 base at V and 6 bases at J, leaving 6 bases unmatched. Here the CDR3 reads CASSQGVAGGFEQYF. The CDR3 DNA follows: TGTGCCAGCAGCCAAGGGGTAGCGGGAGGTTTCGAGCAGTACTTC.

The chain combines TRBV28 with TRBJ1-1; perhaps TRBD1 as D (6 bases). This CDR3 is built from 18 residues. Deletions cut 1 base from V and 0 bases from J, with 18 bases between. Germline V gene data show CDR1 as MDHEN and CDR2 as SYDVKM. CDR3 protein: CASSLLVGGRGMNTEAFF. The CDR3 DNA sequence: TGTGCCAGCAGTTTATTAGTGGGGGGGCGAGGGATGAACACTGAAGCTTTCTTT.

This clone was seen more than once but under ten times. The chain carries TRBV3-1 (or the pseudogene TRBV3-2) and TRBJ2-1; D remains unclear. Trimming shortened V by 5 bases and J by 8 bases, and 7 bases separated the two germline ends. Per germline, CDR1 LGHDT and CDR2 YNNKEL (reference sequence). The CDR3 covers 11 residues. As DNA, the CDR3 is TGTGCCAGCAGCGGTAGTTATGAGCAGTTCTTC. Translated, it gives CASSGSYEQFF.

The CDR3 spells CASSPQWSGANVLTF. As DNA, the CDR3 is TGTGCCAGCAGCCCTCAGTGGTCCGGGGCCAACGTCCTGACTTTC. The chain joins TRBV7-2 to TRBJ2-6; the D is unclear. CDR1 is SGHTA and CDR2 is FQGNSA in the germline V gene. V was trimmed by 5 bases and J by 4 bases, leaving 12 bases between them. The CDR3 totals 15 residues.

V gene TRBV10-3 combines with J gene TRBJ1-5; D is unclear. CDR1 is ENHRY and CDR2 is SYGVKD in the germline V gene. Between the trimmed V and J ends, which lost 9 bases and 3 bases, there was a span of 15 bases. This CDR3 spans 14 amino acids. The CDR3 reads CAISPGGDNQPQHF. CDR3 nucleotides: TGTGCCATTTCCCCGGGAGGCGACAATCAGCCCCAGCATTTT.

This sequence joins TRBV20-1 and TRBJ1-2, with 7 bases lining up with TRBD1. After removal of 3 bases from V and 8 bases from J, the junction contained 9 bases not matched to a gene. There are 13 residues in the CDR3. Germline V lookup: CDR1 DFQATT, CDR2 SNEGSKA (reference sequence). This chain's CDR3 is CSASTRGGGGYTF. The CDR3 nucleotides read TGCAGTGCTAGTACGCGAGGGGGCGGAGGCTACACCTTC.

This clone was seen only a few times. The chain links TRBV7-9 to TRBJ1-1, with 8 bases matching TRBD1. The germline V gene has CDR1 SEHNR and CDR2 FQNEAQ (reference sequence). Losses at the gene ends were 8 bases for V and 2 bases for J; bases not matched to a gene: 7. The CDR3 covers 14 residues. DNA for the CDR3: TGTGCCAGCCATACAGGGGGAGGCAACACTGAAGCTTTCTTT. This sequence encodes CASHTGGGNTEAFF.

This chain connects TRBV12-3 or TRBV12-4 to TRBJ1-3, with D unresolved. V dropped 3 bases and J dropped 8 bases, with 8 bases sitting between them. The CDR3 spans 12 residues. CDR3 region: CASSLSRDTIYF. The CDR3 DNA reads TGTGCCAGCAGTTTGTCTCGGGACACCATATATTTT.

This clone has a single count. The chain carries TRBV9 and TRBJ2-3; 10 bases map to TRBD2. V lost 3 bases, J lost 2 bases, and 6 bases stayed unmatched. CDR3 size: 16 residues. The germline V gene has CDR1 SGDLS and CDR2 YYNGEE. The CDR3 is CASSEPLAGDTDTQYF. CDR3 coding DNA: TGTGCCAGCAGCGAGCCCCTAGCGGGGGACACAGATACGCAGTATTTT.

The genes are TRBV6-5 and TRBJ2-4; D call uncertain. Germline CDR1 is MNHEY and CDR2 is SVGAGI. The V end lost 4 bases, the J end lost 0 bases, and 10 bases lay between the germline ends. This CDR3 comprises 15 residues. CDR3 nucleotide sequence: TGTGCCAGCAGTTCTATTGAGCTAGCCAAAAACATTCAGTACTTC. The encoded protein is CASSSIELAKNIQYF.

This clone was observed a handful of times. The gene calls are TRBV14 and TRBJ2-1; the match to TRBD1 covers 11 bases. The CDR3 totals 16 residues. Germline CDR1 is SGHDN and CDR2 is FVKESK. Trimming removed 1 base from V and 5 bases from J; junction bases left unmatched: 4. The CDR3 bases are TGTGCCAGCAGCCAAGTTCCGGGACAGGGGGACAATGAGCAGTTCTTC. It encodes CASSQVPGQGDNEQFF.

The rearrangement uses TRBV5-6 and TRBJ2-7; possible D gene TRBD2, 5 bases. The V gene lost 6 bases and the J gene lost 6 bases, with 13 bases spanning the gap. Germline-derived CDR1 and CDR2 are SGHDT and YYEEEE. This CDR3 is 12 amino acids long. The CDR3 protein is CASTVWRREQYF. The CDR3 DNA is TGTGCCAGCACCGTGTGGAGGCGCGAGCAGTACTTC.

The chain uses TRBV30 and TRBJ2-5; 10 bases line up with TRBD2. Per germline, CDR1 GTSNPN and CDR2 SVGIG (reference sequence). The V segment lost 0 bases and the J segment 5 bases; nucleotides outside the gene matches: 9. The CDR3 has 16 amino acids. The CDR3 bases are TGTGCCTGGAGTGTACGGTTGCTAGCGGGAGTTGAGACCCAGTACTTC. This sequence encodes CAWSVRLLAGVETQYF.

The chain combines TRBV6-2 or TRBV6-3 with TRBJ2-3; 13 positions agree with TRBD2. CDR3 length equals 16 residues. CDR1 and CDR2 from the germline V gene are MNHEY and SVGEGT. Losses at the gene ends were 5 bases for V and 6 bases for J; bases not matched to a gene: 8. CDR3 nucleotide sequence: TGTGCCAGCAGTGTTGGACTAGCGGGAGTACGTGATACGCAGTATTTT. It specifies CASSVGLAGVRDTQYF.

V is TRBV19 and J is TRBJ2-1, with a tentative D call TRBD2 (5 bases). The V end lost 7 bases, the J end lost 2 bases, and 12 bases lay between the germline ends. This CDR3 has 14 amino acids. Germline V gene lookup returns CDR1 LNHDA and CDR2 SQIVND (reference sequence). CDR3 sequence: CASTANGAYNEQFF. In DNA form, the CDR3 reads TGTGCCAGTACCGCTAACGGGGCCTACAATGAGCAGTTCTTC.

The rearrangement uses TRBV6-5 and TRBJ2-3; TRBD1 might be the D (6 bases). In germline, CDR1 is MNHEY, CDR2 SVGAGI. The CDR3 is 15 amino acids. V shed 0 bases and J shed 1 base, with 8 bases lying between them. CDR3 bases: TGTGCCAGCAGTTACTCGTCAGGGGGCACAGATACGCAGTATTTT. It is translated as CASSYSSGGTDTQYF.

This chain connects TRBV28 to TRBJ1-1, with D possibly matching TRBD1 (5 bases). The V gene lost 6 bases and the J gene lost 11 bases, with 19 bases spanning the gap. The CDR3 consists of 13 residues. Germline loops: CDR1 MDHEN, CDR2 SYDVKM. CDR3 sequence (DNA): TGTGCCAGCAGACCAGGGCCCCCGATAGAGGCTTTCTTT. Translation gives CASRPGPPIEAFF.